What follows are 17 T cell receptor beta chains derived from one specimen sequenced in a study of cytomegalovirus exposure and HLA in healthy donors. The study ran its PCR with 60 Vbeta and 13 Jbeta primers. TCRdb's table, derived via immunoSEQ multiplex PCR, lists solely in-frame clones and lacks some. Of about 150,000 clones detected, roughly 65% appear once; the ten largest clones hold less than 5%. The sample was PBMCs. Every receptor here comes from a man between 60 and 75 years old in good health and CMV-seronegative.

CDR3 sequence reads: CSVRDSDQPQHF. CDR3 DNA sequence: TGCAGCGTTCGGGATTCAGACCAGCCCCAGCATTTT. The J gene is TRBJ1-5, the V gene TRBV29-1; D is ambiguous. Trimming cost V 5 bases and J 7 bases, with 12 bases left between them. This CDR3 is 12 amino acids long. From germline, CDR1 is SQVTM and CDR2 ANQGSEA.

The V call is TRBV6-5, the J call TRBJ1-2; D may be TRBD1 (5 bases). The CDR3 covers 14 residues. Germline values: CDR1 MNHEY, CDR2 SVGAGI. V gave up 7 bases and J gave up 8 bases, with 20 bases separating them. The CDR3 coding sequence is TGTGCCAGCACTCATGGACAAGGGGTATGGGGCTACACCTTC. Protein product: CASTHGQGVWGYTF.

This chain links TRBV7-2 with TRBJ2-7; a weak D match, TRBD2 (5 bases). There are 16 residues in the CDR3. Deletions cut 2 bases from V and 0 bases from J, with 14 bases between. Germline V lookup: CDR1 SGHTA, CDR2 FQGNSA. For the CDR3, the DNA is TGTGCCAGCAGCTTAATCGGCGGTACTAGCTCCTACGAGCAGTACTTC. Translated: CASSLIGGTSSYEQYF.

The chain employs TRBV5-1 and TRBJ1-3; D may be TRBD1 (6 bases). V was clipped by 4 bases and J by 0 bases, with 11 bases between them. The CDR3 contains 15 residues. Germline assignment: CDR1 SGHRS and CDR2 YFSETQ. The CDR3 DNA follows: TGCGCCAGCAGCCCGGACAGTCTCTCTGGAAACACCATATATTTT. Translating it yields CASSPDSLSGNTIYF.

Comments on this clone: Distinct nucleotide sequences in the sample also encode this CDR3. The chain joins TRBV30 to TRBJ2-6; D might be TRBD1 (6 bases). The CDR3 has 15 residues. Germline assignment: CDR1 GTSNPN and CDR2 SVGIG (reference sequence). V dropped 0 bases and J dropped 0 bases, with 6 bases sitting between them. In DNA, the CDR3 is TGTGCCTGGAGTGTGGACAGCTCTGGGGCCAACGTCCTGACTTTC. Protein sequence: CAWSVDSSGANVLTF.

This chain joins TRBV7-3 and TRBJ2-5; D may be TRBD2 (5 bases). This CDR3 spans 13 amino acids. V dropped 6 bases and J dropped 5 bases, with 13 bases sitting between them. Germline CDR1 reads SGHTA; CDR2 reads FQGTGA. The CDR3 sequence: CASSPSSRETQYF. CDR3 coding DNA: TGTGCCAGCAGTCCCTCTAGCCGGGAGACCCAGTACTTC.

This rearrangement joins TRBV28 to TRBJ1-1, with 10 bases matching TRBD1. The CDR3 loop spans 13 amino acids. J gave up 6 bases and V 11 bases, and 9 bases lay outside the gene matches. Germline CDR1 and CDR2: MDHEN and SYDVKM. The CDR3 loop reads CAAWDRGLAEAFF. The CDR3 bases are TGTGCCGCCTGGGACAGGGGACTTGCTGAAGCTTTCTTT.

The chain recombines TRBV6-1 with TRBJ2-3; possibly TRBD1 for D (6 bases). V was clipped by 5 bases and J by 4 bases, with 10 bases between them. CDR1 and CDR2 (germline): MNHNS, SASEGT. This CDR3 spans 13 amino acids. The CDR3 DNA reads as TGTGCCAGCAGTAGGACAGACCCAGATACGCAGTATTTT. It is translated as CASSRTDPDTQYF.

The V call is TRBV6-5, the J call TRBJ2-5, with 10 nucleotides matching TRBD1. The J call may not be correct, given that the DNA end is closer to TRBJ2-7. The CDR3 extends over 15 amino acids. Germline V CDR1 and CDR2: MNHEY, SVGAGI. The CDR3 sequence is CASRPDRGRAYEQYF. In DNA, the CDR3 is TGTGCCAGCAGGCCTGACAGGGGGCGTGCCTACGAGCAGTACTTC.

The chain has TRBV6-4 and TRBJ1-2, with 7 positions matching TRBD1. With V trimmed by 2 bases and J by 4 bases, 7 bases remained unmatched. The CDR3 is 15 amino acids. Germline V gene lookup returns CDR1 MRHNA and CDR2 SNTAGT. The CDR3 region has the DNA TGTGCCAGCAGTGACGGATCCGGGACAGTCTATGGCTACACCTTC. This codes for CASSDGSGTVYGYTF.

This clone came up a few times. This chain uses TRBV9 with TRBJ2-5; the match to TRBD1 covers 8 bases. This CDR3 has 15 amino acids. Germline CDR1 is SGDLS and CDR2 is YYNGEE. V lost 4 bases and J lost 5; bases outside the gene matches: 10. CDR3 region: CASSPMPGGIETQYF. The CDR3 nucleotides read TGTGCCAGCAGCCCTATGCCAGGGGGCATTGAGACCCAGTACTTC.

The chain's CDR3 is CASSSGQGNTEAFF. DNA of the CDR3: TGTGCCAGCAGCTCGGGACAGGGGAACACTGAAGCTTTCTTT. The genes are TRBV7-6 and TRBJ1-1, with 9 bases aligning to TRBD1. The V segment lost 4 bases and the J segment 1 base; nucleotides outside the gene matches: 1. The germline CDR1 and CDR2 sequences are SGHVS and FNYEAQ. The CDR3 is made up of 14 amino acids.

The J gene is TRBJ1-2, the V gene TRBV6-5; 11 nucleotides agree with TRBD1. V trimming: 5 bases; J trimming: 7 bases; junction bases outside the gene matches: 9. The germline gives CDR1 MNHEY, CDR2 SVGAGI. CDR3 size: 15 residues. This CDR3 reads CASSTGGQGVFGYTF. The CDR3 DNA is TGTGCCAGCAGTACTGGGGGACAGGGGGTCTTTGGCTACACCTTC.

The rearrangement uses TRBV19 and TRBJ2-7, with 8 bases that match TRBD1. Germline-derived CDR1 and CDR2 are LNHDA and SQIVND (reference sequence). V shed 5 bases and J 6 bases; nucleotides not matched to a gene: 9. CDR3 length equals 14 residues. The DNA for the CDR3 is TGTGCCAGTAGTCCCGACAGGGGCCCCTTCGAGCAGTACTTC. This gives the protein CASSPDRGPFEQYF.

This chain connects TRBV5-1 to TRBJ2-1; maybe TRBD2 (7 bases). The germline gives CDR1 SGHRS, CDR2 YFSETQ. The ends were cut back, 2 bases at V and 0 bases at J, with 27 bases in the middle. The CDR3 is made up of 21 amino acids. The CDR3 region has the DNA TGCGCCAGCAGCTTTGGAGGGGGGGGCCTTTTGGGTAGCGGCTCCTACAATGAGCAGTTCTTC. Translating it yields CASSFGGGGLLGSGSYNEQFF.

This clone was counted a single time. This sequence joins TRBV2 and TRBJ2-1, with 10 bases aligning to TRBD2. From germline, CDR1 is SNHLY and CDR2 FYNNEI. The length of the CDR3 is 15 residues. J was trimmed by 8 bases and V by 7 bases; bases with no gene match: 11. In DNA, the CDR3 is TGTGCCAGCATCTCGAGGAGCGGGAGGGCCTATGAGCAGTTCTTC. It specifies CASISRSGRAYEQFF.

The V and J genes are TRBV6-5 and TRBJ2-3; 9 bases fit TRBD1. V lost 5 bases to trimming and J lost 0 bases; unmatched junction nucleotides: 0. Per germline, CDR1 MNHEY and CDR2 SVGAGI. CDR3 length: 14 amino acids. The CDR3 DNA sequence: TGTGCCAGCAGTACAGGGGGCAGCACAGATACGCAGTATTTT. Its translation is CASSTGGSTDTQYF.